This T cell receptor (beta chain) emerged from a study of identical twins. The CDR3 covers 14 residues. The V gene end was trimmed by 3 bases and the J gene end by 5 bases; junction bases not matched to a gene: 4. The germline CDR1 and CDR2 sequences are SGDLS and YYNGEE. Comment on this clonotype: Antigen: not known.

The authors used template switching to add a universal primer site and gave cDNA unique molecular identifiers. MiXCR was run by TCRdb on the 5' RACE reads, yielding one entry per CDR3 protein. The repertoire holds 700,000 or so distinct CDR3 sequences, around 8.6% seen once, with around 0.98% in the top ten. Overall study results and limits: Within monozygotic twins, out-of-frame TCR alpha sharing was underestimated by the models.

Healthy Caucasians, and only they, were the donors. The sample also formed part of further work on yellow fever vaccine responses in identical twins.

This TCR was sampled from a woman aged 18 to 35 in good health. This chain uses TRBV9 with TRBJ1-1, with 10 nucleotides matching TRBD1. Sequencing used PBMCs. The CDR3: CASSGQGARTEAFF. The CDR3 nucleotides read TGTGCCAGCAGCGGACAGGGGGCACGGACTGAAGCTTTCTTT.